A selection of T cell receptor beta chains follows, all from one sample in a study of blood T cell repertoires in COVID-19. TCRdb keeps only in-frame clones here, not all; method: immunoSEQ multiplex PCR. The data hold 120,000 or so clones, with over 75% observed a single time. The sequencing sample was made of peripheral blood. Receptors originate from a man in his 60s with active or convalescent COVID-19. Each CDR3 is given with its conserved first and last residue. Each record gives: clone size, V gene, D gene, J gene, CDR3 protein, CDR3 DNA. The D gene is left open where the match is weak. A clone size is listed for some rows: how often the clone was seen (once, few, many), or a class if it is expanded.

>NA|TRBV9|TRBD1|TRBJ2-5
CASSAPRGQGAYETQYF
TGTGCCAGCAGCGCTCCTCGGGGGCAGGGGGCGTATGAGACCCAGTACTTC
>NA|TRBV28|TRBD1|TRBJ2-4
CASSLEGAGAKNIQYF
TGTGCCAGCAGTTTAGAGGGGGCTGGGGCCAAAAACATTCAGTACTTC
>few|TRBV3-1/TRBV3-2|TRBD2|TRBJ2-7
CASSREGRPYQQYF
TGTGCCAGCAGCCGGGAGGGACGCCCTTACCAGCAGTACTTC
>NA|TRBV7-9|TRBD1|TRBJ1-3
CASSHDRALGNTIYF
TGTGCCAGCAGTCACGACAGGGCGCTGGGAAACACCATATATTTT
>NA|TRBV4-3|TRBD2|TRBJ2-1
CASSQLSPGLAAYGNEQFF
TGCGCCAGCAGCCAACTTAGCCCGGGACTAGCGGCCTACGGGAATGAGCAGTTCTTC
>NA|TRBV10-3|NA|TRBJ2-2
CAYSQAAGELFF
TGTGCCTACAGCCAGGCTGCCGGGGAGCTGTTTTTT
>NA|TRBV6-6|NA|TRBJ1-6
CASSSITGSYNSPLHF
TGTGCCAGCAGCTCCATAACAGGGTCCTATAATTCACCCCTCCACTTT
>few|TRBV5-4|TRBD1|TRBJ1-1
CASSLTGGAEAFF
TGTGCCAGCAGCTTGACAGGGGGGGCGGAAGCTTTCTTT
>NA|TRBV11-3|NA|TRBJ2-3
CASSLEASDTQYF
TGTGCCAGCAGCTTAGAGGCCTCAGATACGCAGTATTTT
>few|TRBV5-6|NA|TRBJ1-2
CASSFVGQDYGYTF
TGTGCCAGCAGCTTCGTCGGCCAGGACTATGGCTACACCTTC
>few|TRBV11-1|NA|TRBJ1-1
CASSPSYREDTEAFF
TGTGCCAGCAGCCCTTCATACAGGGAAGACACTGAAGCTTTCTTT
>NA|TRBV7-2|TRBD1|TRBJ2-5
CASSQDRGRQETQYF
TGTGCCAGCAGCCAAGACAGGGGGCGACAAGAGACCCAGTACTTC
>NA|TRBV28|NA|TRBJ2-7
CASSSGQSYEQYF
TGTGCCAGCAGTTCCGGACAATCCTACGAGCAGTACTTC
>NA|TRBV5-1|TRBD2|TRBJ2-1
CASRSGGTNNEQFF
TGCGCCAGCAGATCAGGCGGGACTAACAATGAGCAGTTCTTC
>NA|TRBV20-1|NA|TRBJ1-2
CSRVAPDGYTF
TGCAGCAGGGTGGCCCCGGATGGCTACACCTTC
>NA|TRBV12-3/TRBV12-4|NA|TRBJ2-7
CASSLVVREQYF
TGTGCCAGCAGTTTAGTGGTCAGGGAGCAGTACTTC
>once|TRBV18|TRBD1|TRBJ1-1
CASSPTGGGGAFF
TGTGCCAGCTCACCAACAGGGGGCGGTGGGGCTTTCTTT
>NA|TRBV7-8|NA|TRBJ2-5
CASTRRGQETQYF
TGTGCCAGCACCCGCAGGGGCCAAGAGACCCAGTACTTC
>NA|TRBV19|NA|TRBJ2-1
CASSTPRNEQFF
TGTGCCAGTAGTACCCCCCGGAATGAGCAGTTCTTC
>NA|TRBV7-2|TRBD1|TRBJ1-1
CASSLVEGAVEAFF
TGTGCCAGCAGCTTAGTGGAGGGGGCTGTTGAAGCTTTCTTT
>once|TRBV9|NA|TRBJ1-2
CASSVVGGDFGYTF
TGTGCCAGCAGCGTAGTGGGGGGGGACTTTGGCTACACCTTC
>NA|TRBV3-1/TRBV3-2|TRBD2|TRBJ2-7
CASSQRRGGSGSSYEQYF
TGTGCCAGCAGCCAACGACGAGGGGGTAGCGGGAGCTCCTACGAGCAGTACTTC
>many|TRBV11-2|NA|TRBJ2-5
CASSFGALKTQETQYF
TGTGCCAGCAGCTTTGGGGCCCTAAAAACACAAGAGACCCAGTACTTC
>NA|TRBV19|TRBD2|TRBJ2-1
CASIPTSGRKNEQFF
TGTGCCAGTATCCCGACTAGCGGGAGGAAAAATGAGCAGTTCTTC
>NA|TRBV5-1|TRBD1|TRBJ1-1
CASSSTGTGSTEAFF
TGCGCCAGCAGCTCAACCGGGACAGGGAGCACTGAAGCTTTCTTT
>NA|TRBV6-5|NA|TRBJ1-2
CASSRGQGYGYTF
TGTGCCAGCAGCAGGGGCCAGGGCTATGGCTACACCTTC
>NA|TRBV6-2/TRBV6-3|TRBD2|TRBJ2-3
CASSRPLAGASDTQYF
TGTGCCAGCAGCCGCCCACTAGCGGGAGCTTCAGATACGCAGTATTTT
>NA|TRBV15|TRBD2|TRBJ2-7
CATSGPTSGRTSYEQYF
TGTGCCACCAGCGGACCAACTAGCGGGAGGACCTCCTACGAGCAGTACTTC
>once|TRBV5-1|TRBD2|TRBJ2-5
CASSRGTRAQETQYF
TGCGCCAGCAGTCGCGGGACTAGAGCCCAAGAGACCCAGTACTTC
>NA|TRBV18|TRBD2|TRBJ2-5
CASSPLAGGGETQYF
TGTGCCAGCTCACCCTTAGCGGGAGGAGGTGAGACCCAGTACTTC
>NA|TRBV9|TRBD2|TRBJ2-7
CASIGTSGRSYEQYF
TGTGCCAGCATCGGGACTAGCGGGAGGTCGTACGAGCAGTACTTC
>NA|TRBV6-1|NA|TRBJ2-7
CASSEASFPFYEQYF
TGTGCCAGCAGTGAAGCCTCCTTCCCCTTTTACGAGCAGTACTTC
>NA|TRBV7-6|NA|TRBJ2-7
CASSRLGAGDEQYF
TGTGCCAGCAGCCGCCTGGGGGCGGGGGACGAGCAGTACTTC
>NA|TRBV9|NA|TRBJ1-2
CASSVSTGYYGYTF
TGTGCCAGCAGCGTATCTACAGGGTACTATGGCTACACCTTC
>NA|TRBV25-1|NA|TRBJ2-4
CASSDRLASNIQYF
TGTGCCAGCAGTGATAGACTGGCCTCAAACATTCAGTACTTC
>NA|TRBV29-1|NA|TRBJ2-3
CSVEELGETQYF
TGCAGCGTTGAAGAATTGGGCGAAACGCAGTATTTT
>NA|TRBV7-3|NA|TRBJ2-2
CASSLLGGRGTGELFF
TGTGCCAGCAGCTTGTTGGGAGGCCGGGGAACCGGGGAGCTGTTTTTT
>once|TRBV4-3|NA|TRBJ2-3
CASSPTRGRDTQYF
TGCGCCAGCAGCCCGACTAGGGGGCGAGATACGCAGTATTTT
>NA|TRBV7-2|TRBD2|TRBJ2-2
CASSRRDYNTGELFF
TGTGCCAGCAGCCGCCGGGACTATAACACCGGGGAGCTGTTTTTT
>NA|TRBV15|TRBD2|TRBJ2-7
CATSRDSGPLAGAYEQYF
TGTGCCACCAGCAGAGATTCGGGCCCGCTAGCGGGGGCCTACGAGCAGTACTTC
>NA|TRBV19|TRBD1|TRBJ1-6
CASSPKTGGYNSPLHF
TGTGCCAGTAGCCCCAAAACAGGGGGTTATAATTCACCCCTCCACTTT
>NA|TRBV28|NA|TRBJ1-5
CASSWTDYSNQPQHF
TGTGCCAGCAGTTGGACAGACTATAGCAATCAGCCCCAGCATTTT
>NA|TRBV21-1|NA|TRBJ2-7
CASSPGQGVEYEQYF
TGTGCCAGCAGCCCAGGACAGGGGGTGGAATACGAGCAGTACTTC
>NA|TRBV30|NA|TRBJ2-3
CAWSYGRDTQYF
TGTGCCTGGAGTTATGGGAGAGATACGCAGTATTTT
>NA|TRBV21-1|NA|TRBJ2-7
CASSKTSRENYEQYF
TGTGCCAGCAGCAAAACCTCGCGGGAGAACTACGAGCAGTACTTC
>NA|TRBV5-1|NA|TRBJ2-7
CASSLDGGESEQYF
TGCGCCAGCAGCTTGGATGGAGGGGAAAGCGAGCAGTACTTC
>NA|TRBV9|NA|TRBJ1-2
CASSPSPYGYTF
TGTGCCAGCAGCCCGTCCCCCTATGGCTACACCTTC
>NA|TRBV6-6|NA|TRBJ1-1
CASSYRYGGGAEAFF
TGTGCCAGCAGTTACCGATACGGGGGTGGGGCTGAAGCTTTCTTT